This T cell receptor (beta chain) appears in the sequencing data of a study of blood T cell repertoires in COVID-19. Study summary: Italy, Spain and the United States were the sources of the convalescent and acute COVID-19 samples.

Germline V CDR1 and CDR2: SEHNR, FQNEAQ (reference sequence). There are 13 residues in the CDR3. Losses at the gene ends were 1 base for V and 10 bases for J; bases not matched to a gene: 6. Profiling relied on immunoSEQ multiplex PCR, and the TCRdb table lists in-frame clones only, not all of them. In the table there are approximately 300,000 clones, roughly nine tenths of which are singletons. This chain joins TRBV7-9 and TRBJ1-1; TRBD1 matches at 7 bases. The sequencing sample was made of peripheral blood. The receptor comes from a man younger than 35 with active or convalescent COVID-19. CDR3 bases: TGTGCCAGCAGCTTAGGCGACAGGGTAGGAGCTTTCTTT. As protein: CASSLGDRVGAFF. The complete variable domain, with remaining parts taken from reference TRBV7-9 and TRBJ1-1, reads DTGVSQNPRHKITKRGQNVTFRCDPISEHNRLYWYRQTLGQGPEFLTYFQNEAQLEKSRLLSDRFSAERPKGSFSTLEIQRTEQGDSAMYLCASSLGDRVGAFFGQGTRLTVV.